This T cell receptor (beta chain) was observed in a study of CD4 T cells in relation to SARS-CoV-2 and coronaviruses (dated by TCRdb to about 2021). Broadly, across the study: A median age of around 38 years, with a range of about 20 to 80 years, was recorded for the full convalescent cohort of roughly eleven patients. The roughly 12 convalescent patients included 8 males and 4 females; two subjects were Hispanic. HLA restriction was mapped for shared crossreactive spike epitopes using patient-derived lymphoblastoid cell lines. At the level of individual TCR clonotypes, the study measured memory CD4+ T cell crossreactivity between SARS-CoV-2 spike protein and common cold coronavirus spike proteins. Samples from three pre-COVID donors and the naive versus memory experiments were sequenced with the Adaptive Biotechnologies TCR-sequencing kit; other data were Illumina-based. A different TCR-beta assay, based on Illumina, was used to sequence expansion assays from other donors in the study. The study at large found these results: Since the crossreactivity analysis centred on spike protein, crossreactivity against other viral proteins was not assessed. Pre-pandemic and post-infection samples were not both contributed by any donor, so tracing of the source of pre-existing responses was limited. Around two thirds of donors had memory CD4+ clonotypes that crossrecognized SARS-CoV-2 and at least one common cold coronavirus spike. Small numbers of patients and of tested TCRs were a limitation of the study. Crossreactive clones showed significantly weaker SARS-CoV-2-driven expansion than monoreactive clones, consistent with antigenic imprinting. Sequencing of naive versus memory cells indicated that the assay detects memory recall responses, not primary responses primed during culture.

Naive and memory CD4+ T cells were separated from cryopreserved PBMCs through CD4 enrichment, which was followed by EasySep naive CD4+ T cell enrichment. Ficoll-Paque PLUS gradient centrifugation was used to isolate PBMCs from either whole blood or leukapheresis product. The PBMCs went either fresh into the expansion assay or into cryopreservation at -140 degrees C. The QIAamp Micro DNA Kit was used to extract genomic DNA from the CD4+ T cells. The CDR3 has 16 amino acids, counting the end cysteine and phenylalanine. The DNA shown is the 48-base CDR3, in frame from base 1. From V the trimming removes 1 base and from J it removes 5 bases, while the gene matches leave 8 bases of the junction unaccounted for. CDR1 MDHEN and CDR2 SYDVKM were looked up in the germline V gene. Turning to this clone: No antigen is known for it. Per-nucleotide qualities are absent, and no much larger clonotype sits a single base away.

DNA from uncultured naive and memory CD4+ T cells underwent immunoSEQ TCR-beta sequencing at deep resolution. In the source study's methods: During preprocessing, nonproductive sequences were removed, along with CDR3s that did not begin with C, did not end with F or W, or were shorter than 7 amino acids. Cultured and uncultured naive and memory CD4+ repertoires were searched for CDR3s previously identified as spike- and CEF-reactive. CDR3 homology was measured as pairwise Levenshtein distance, computed with the stringdist R package after trimming three terminal residues from each end. The immuneACCESS repertoire file appears here via TCRdb, limited to in-frame rearrangements. These files lack a portion of the clones; in checked studies, under half of the deficit traces to unresolved V genes, and the cause of the others is not known. That table supplies the V and J calls and clone size; D and trimming were determined from the DNA. This sample has 35,000 to 40,000 clones in its table, and 80% to 90% of those were observed once. The ten most abundant clones make up roughly 3% of the sample.

The sequencing input was memory CD4+ T cells from PBMCs. The cell subset or site label corresponds to: memory (non-naive) CD4+ T cells. The sequence joins TRBV28 to TRBJ2-5, with 9 junctional bases fitting TRBD1. The receptor was derived from an adult with COVID-19. The encoded CDR3 is CASSLSWDRVWETQYF. Read as DNA, the sequence is TGTGCCAGCAGTTTATCTTGGGACAGGGTCTGGGAGACCCAGTACTTC.